Listed below are T cell receptor beta chains from one sample, sequenced in a study of T cell repertoires in aging, cancer and after chemotherapy. From the multiplex PCR reads, TCRdb called clonotypes with MiXCR, one entry per CDR3 protein. Of under 1,500 distinct CDR3 sequences in the sample, roughly 50% were seen once. The sequenced material came from blood. Source of these receptors: a human donor with a blood cancer. The CDR3 runs from the conserved cysteine through the conserved F or W. A D gene is named only where the DNA matches it firmly. Not all rows give a size; the values are once, few, many and, for expanded clones, a class.

J: TRBJ1-4; V: TRBV6-6; D: .; size: .; DNA: TGTGCCAGCAGTTATGGGGGGGGGGGGACGGAGAATGAAAAACTGTTTTTT; CDR3: CASSYGGGGTENEKLFF
J: TRBJ2-6; V: TRBV7-3; D: .; size: .; DNA: TGTGCCAGCAGCCGGGGGGCCTCTATATCTGGGGCCAACGTCCTGACTTTC; CDR3: CASSRGASISGANVLTF
J: TRBJ2-3; V: TRBV7-9; D: TRBD1; size: few; DNA: TGTGCCAGCAGCTTAAGGGACAGTGGTGGGGGTACGCAGTATTTT; CDR3: CASSLRDSGGGTQYF
J: TRBJ1-3; V: TRBV6-5; D: TRBD1; size: .; DNA: TGTGCCAGCAGACTACAGGGGGCGTCGGACACCATATATTTT; CDR3: CASRLQGASDTIYF
J: TRBJ2-5; V: TRBV30; D: TRBD1; size: large; DNA: TGTGCCTGGGAAGGACAGGGGGCGGTGGAGACCCAGTACTTC; CDR3: CAWEGQGAVETQYF
J: TRBJ2-6; V: TRBV6-5; D: TRBD1; size: .; DNA: TGTGCCAGCAGTTACTTAGACAGGGACCTTCTCCTGACTTTC; CDR3: CASSYLDRDLLLTF
J: TRBJ1-2; V: TRBV28; D: TRBD1; size: .; DNA: TGTGCCAGCAGTTTAAGGGGGACAGGGAAAGGATCGGGCTACACCTTC; CDR3: CASSLRGTGKGSGYTF
J: TRBJ2-7; V: TRBV28; D: TRBD1; size: .; DNA: TGTGCCAGCAGCCAAGGACAGGGTAGCTCCTACGAGCAGTACTTC; CDR3: CASSQGQGSSYEQYF
J: TRBJ1-5; V: TRBV7-2; D: .; size: once; DNA: TGTGCCAGCAGCAAGGACCGTAATCAGCCCCAGCATTTT; CDR3: CASSKDRNQPQHF
J: TRBJ2-7; V: TRBV6-5; D: .; size: large; DNA: TGTGCCAGCAGTTACTCCCGGACGGCGCAACACGAGCAGTACTTC; CDR3: CASSYSRTAQHEQYF
J: TRBJ2-2; V: TRBV7-2; D: TRBD2; size: .; DNA: TGTGCCAGCAGCCCGGGACTAGCGGGACGAACCGGGGAGCTGTTTTTT; CDR3: CASSPGLAGRTGELFF
J: TRBJ2-2; V: TRBV24-1; D: .; size: few; DNA: TGTGCCACCAGTGGGCAGTCGAACACCGGGGAGCTGTTTTTT; CDR3: CATSGQSNTGELFF
J: TRBJ2-1; V: TRBV4-1; D: TRBD1; size: .; DNA: TGCGCCAGCAGCCTATCCGGGACAGGATCCTTAACTGAGCAGTTCTTC; CDR3: CASSLSGTGSLTEQFF
J: TRBJ1-2; V: TRBV27; D: .; size: .; DNA: TGTGCCAGCAGCGGATTACCTAACTATGGCTACACCTTC; CDR3: CASSGLPNYGYTF
J: TRBJ2-7; V: TRBV27; D: .; size: .; DNA: TGTGCCAGCAGTGACTCGATTGAGCAGTACTTC; CDR3: CASSDSIEQYF
J: TRBJ2-3; V: TRBV6-5; D: .; size: .; DNA: TGTGCCAGCGGCCCGGGGCAAATCGCAGATACGCAGTATTTT; CDR3: CASGPGQIADTQYF
J: TRBJ1-2; V: TRBV29-1; D: .; size: large; DNA: TGCAGCGTTGAAGAGGGTGCACGAGGTGGCTACACCTTC; CDR3: CSVEEGARGGYTF
J: TRBJ2-1; V: TRBV6-5; D: .; size: .; DNA: TGTGCCAGCAGTTACTCTCCCGGAAACTACAATGAGCAGTTCTTC; CDR3: CASSYSPGNYNEQFF
J: TRBJ2-1; V: TRBV6-2/TRBV6-3; D: .; size: few; DNA: TGTGCCAGCAGTGACCTCAATGAGCAGTTCTTC; CDR3: CASSDLNEQFF
J: TRBJ2-7; V: TRBV6-5; D: .; size: .; DNA: TGTGCCAGCAGCTCGCCCCCGGCGCGGCAGTACTTC; CDR3: CASSSPPARQYF
J: TRBJ2-5; V: TRBV11-1; D: TRBD1; size: medium-sized; DNA: TGTGCCAGCAGCCCAACAGGACAGGGGCAAGAGACCCAGTACTTC; CDR3: CASSPTGQGQETQYF
J: TRBJ1-2; V: TRBV7-2; D: TRBD1; size: .; DNA: TGTGCCAGCAGCTTAGTGGGACAGGGGTTAGTCGGCTACACCTTC; CDR3: CASSLVGQGLVGYTF
J: TRBJ1-2; V: TRBV20-1; D: .; size: .; DNA: TGCAGTGCTGCAGACGAAAACTATGGCTACACCTTC; CDR3: CSAADENYGYTF
J: TRBJ2-7; V: TRBV15; D: .; size: few; DNA: TGTGCCACCAGCAGAGAGGTGGGCTACGAGCAGTACTTC; CDR3: CATSREVGYEQYF
J: TRBJ2-3; V: TRBV12-3/TRBV12-4; D: .; size: .; DNA: TGTGCCAGCAGTATGGCCGGGACGGAAGTCACAGATACGCAGTATTTT; CDR3: CASSMAGTEVTDTQYF
J: TRBJ2-3; V: TRBV30; D: .; size: hyperexpanded; DNA: TGTGCCTGGGCCCTCCTCCCCGAGGGGACAGATACGCAGTATTTT; CDR3: CAWALLPEGTDTQYF
J: TRBJ1-1; V: TRBV6-4; D: .; size: .; DNA: TGTGCCAGCAGTGATACCAGTCGGGGAACTGAAGCTTTCTTT; CDR3: CASSDTSRGTEAFF
J: TRBJ2-7; V: TRBV4-1; D: .; size: few; DNA: TGCGCCAGCAGCCAAGACGAAGGCAGCTTCTACGAGCAGTACTTC; CDR3: CASSQDEGSFYEQYF
J: TRBJ1-4; V: TRBV5-6; D: .; size: few; DNA: TGTGCCAGCAGCACCCGGGGCGATGAAAAACTGTTTTTT; CDR3: CASSTRGDEKLFF
J: TRBJ2-3; V: TRBV29-1; D: .; size: large; DNA: TGCAGCGTTGAAGGACAGAACACAGATACGCAGTATTTT; CDR3: CSVEGQNTDTQYF
J: TRBJ2-7; V: TRBV6-5; D: .; size: .; DNA: TGTGCCAGCTCTGGGGGGGCGCCGGCGAAGCAGTACTTC; CDR3: CASSGGAPAKQYF
J: TRBJ1-4; V: TRBV30; D: .; size: .; DNA: TGTGCCTGCGCGGGTAATGAAAAACTGTTTTTT; CDR3: CACAGNEKLFF
J: TRBJ2-3; V: TRBV5-6; D: TRBD1; size: .; DNA: TGTGCCAGCAGCTTGCTGGGACAGGGGAAGACAGATACGCAGTATTTT; CDR3: CASSLLGQGKTDTQYF
J: TRBJ2-3; V: TRBV7-2; D: .; size: few; DNA: TGTGCCAGCACCCATGACACAAGCACAGATACGCAGTATTTT; CDR3: CASTHDTSTDTQYF
J: TRBJ2-7; V: TRBV6-6; D: .; size: medium-sized; DNA: TGTGCCAGCAGTTACTCGGGGGAGCAGTACTTC; CDR3: CASSYSGEQYF
J: TRBJ2-5; V: TRBV6-6; D: .; size: .; DNA: TGTGCCAGCTCACCGGGCGGGACTCGGGGGCAGACCCAGTACTTC; CDR3: CASSPGGTRGQTQYF
J: TRBJ2-5; V: TRBV6-5; D: TRBD1; size: large; DNA: TGTGCCAGCAGTTTTGGACAGGGGGTCCAAGAGACCCAGTACTTC; CDR3: CASSFGQGVQETQYF
J: TRBJ2-3; V: TRBV7-2; D: .; size: .; DNA: TGTGCCAGCAGCCCGAGGACAGGCACAGATACGCAGTATTTT; CDR3: CASSPRTGTDTQYF
J: TRBJ2-7; V: TRBV6-5; D: TRBD2; size: .; DNA: TGTGCCAGCATCCGGGAGGGGGTCTACAATGAGCAGTACTTC; CDR3: CASIREGVYNEQYF
J: TRBJ1-2; V: TRBV19; D: .; size: .; DNA: TGTGCCAGTAGTATAAGCACAGGGTATGGCTACACCTTC; CDR3: CASSISTGYGYTF
J: TRBJ2-1; V: TRBV6-5; D: TRBD2; size: .; DNA: TGTGCCACCAGTTACACTAGCGGGAGGGGGGACAATAAGCAGTTCTTC; CDR3: CATSYTSGRGDNKQFF
J: TRBJ2-1; V: TRBV12-3/TRBV12-4; D: TRBD2; size: medium-sized; DNA: TGTGCCAGCAGTTGGACTAGCGGAGGGTACAATGAGCAGTTCTTC; CDR3: CASSWTSGGYNEQFF
J: TRBJ2-5; V: TRBV24-1; D: .; size: .; DNA: TGTGCCACCAGCCGTGGGACTTCACAAGAGACCCAGTACTTC; CDR3: CATSRGTSQETQYF
J: TRBJ2-5; V: TRBV11-3; D: .; size: .; DNA: TGTGCCAGCAGCTTAGACAGGCGTGAGACCCAGTACTTC; CDR3: CASSLDRRETQYF
J: TRBJ2-2; V: TRBV19; D: TRBD1; size: .; DNA: TGTGCCAGTAATAGGGGGACAGGGCCCAACACCGGGGAGCTGTTTTTT; CDR3: CASNRGTGPNTGELFF
J: TRBJ2-5; V: TRBV7-2; D: .; size: .; DNA: TGTGCCAGCAGCTTATGGGAGGCAGAGACCCAGTACTTC; CDR3: CASSLWEAETQYF
J: TRBJ2-3; V: TRBV7-2; D: .; size: .; DNA: TGTGCCAGCAGCTTAAGCAGGGACACAGATACGCAGTATTTT; CDR3: CASSLSRDTDTQYF
J: TRBJ1-3; V: TRBV30; D: .; size: .; DNA: TGTGCCTGGAGTCCGGGGGGAAACACCATATATTTT; CDR3: CAWSPGGNTIYF
J: TRBJ1-1; V: TRBV6-5; D: .; size: .; DNA: TGTGCCAGCAGTTACTCGATGAACACTGAAGCTTTCTTT; CDR3: CASSYSMNTEAFF
J: TRBJ2-7; V: TRBV27; D: TRBD2; size: .; DNA: TGTGCCAGCAGTTTTCGACTAGCGGGAGGCTACGAGCAGTACTTC; CDR3: CASSFRLAGGYEQYF
J: TRBJ2-3; V: TRBV5-1; D: .; size: .; DNA: TGCGCCAGCAGCTTGGAAGGTCGGGGGACAGATACGCAGTATTTT; CDR3: CASSLEGRGTDTQYF
J: TRBJ2-2; V: TRBV7-2; D: .; size: .; DNA: TGTGCCAGCAGCTCAAGGACCGGGGAGCTGTTTTTT; CDR3: CASSSRTGELFF
J: TRBJ2-3; V: TRBV6-5; D: .; size: .; DNA: TGTGCCAGCTCACCACCTGAAGATACGCAGTATTTT; CDR3: CASSPPEDTQYF
J: TRBJ2-7; V: TRBV6-5; D: TRBD1; size: few; DNA: TGTGCCATCAGGGAGCCGGGACAGGGAAGGTACGAGCAGTACTTC; CDR3: CAIREPGQGRYEQYF
J: TRBJ2-7; V: TRBV29-1; D: TRBD1; size: large; DNA: TGCAGCGCTGGGACAGAGATTTACGAGCAGTACTTC; CDR3: CSAGTEIYEQYF
J: TRBJ2-2; V: TRBV12-3/TRBV12-4; D: .; size: .; DNA: TGTGCCAGCAGCTGGGACGGGTTGGTCCCCGGGGAGCTGTTTTTT; CDR3: CASSWDGLVPGELFF
J: TRBJ2-7; V: TRBV6-1; D: .; size: few; DNA: TGTGCCAGCAGTTTGCGAGAGACAGCCTACGAGCAGTACTTC; CDR3: CASSLRETAYEQYF